This T cell receptor (beta chain) is drawn from a study of T cells in Graves' hyperthyroidism and ophthalmopathy. The study, taken as a whole, reports: Using 13 V-J features, a model discriminated ophthalmopathy from stable hyperthyroidism. Among clonotypes expanded in thyroid above 0.001, most were also found in blood.

This CDR3 spans 12 amino acids. Germline V gene sequence: CDR1 SGHAT, CDR2 FQNNGV. Trimming took 6 bases from V and 6 from J, leaving 9 bases between them. This clonotype came up many times. What it binds is unknown. The source material, RNA transcripts, was used to amplify TCR beta CDR3 regions. An initial round of RT-PCR targeting the TCR CDR3 relied on the HTBI primer set. TCRdb used MiXCR to reprocess the multiplex PCR reads, holding one entry per CDR3 protein. The sample contains around 250,000 distinct CDR3 sequences, roughly 15% of which appear only once. Investigators excluded patients with uncontrolled infection, other autoimmune disease, pregnancy or lactation. It was 10 ml of fresh peripheral blood that supplied the PBMCs.

The genes are TRBV11-2 and TRBJ2-1; D gene ambiguous. The receptor was isolated from a woman in her forties with Graves' hyperthyroidism that later progressed to Graves' ophthalmopathy. The sequencing input was blood. In DNA form, the CDR3 reads TGTGCCAGCAGAGAAAACGGCAATGAGCAGTTCTTC. Residues: CASRENGNEQFF.